Described below is a single T cell receptor (beta chain) sequence and its context. Its specificity is unknown. V lost 2 bases to trimming and J lost 4 bases; unmatched junction nucleotides: 10. This CDR3 is 16 amino acids long. Per the germline V gene, CDR1 is SNHLY and CDR2 is FYNNEI. The study ran its PCR with 60 Vbeta and 13 Jbeta primers. Assay used: immunoSEQ multiplex PCR; TCRdb lists only in-frame clones, some missing. The sample yields 150,000 to 200,000 clones, roughly three quarters seen once. This entry is derived from a study of cytomegalovirus exposure and HLA in healthy donors. Study in general: HLA-typed donors were the source of roughly 80 million unique TCRs held in an early data release. Study findings and constraints: Some V segments, including TRBV6-2 and TRBV6-3, were excluded as indistinguishable. According to the study, roughly 160 TCR beta chains were cytomegalovirus-associated.

The receptor was isolated from a male donor in good health and CMV-seropositive. The chain recombines TRBV2 with TRBJ2-7; TRBD2 matches at 8 bases. Sequenced material: PBMCs. Here the CDR3 DNA reads TGTGCCAGCAGTGAATTCGGGGGGGCAAGAAGTTACGAGCAGTACTTC. Residues: CASSEFGGARSYEQYF.